This TCR delta chain emerged from a study of gamma-delta T cells after stem cell transplantation (dated by TCRdb to 2016 to 2017). The CDR3 has 19 amino acids, counting the end cysteine and phenylalanine. Kept here is only the CDR3 DNA, which spans 57 bases and is read in frame from base 1. For CDR1 and CDR2, the germline V gene lists GEAIGNYY and EKD. V has 3 bases trimmed and J has 0 bases trimmed; junction bases matching no gene number 17. The library was made by RT-PCR. The data were produced on an Illumina MiSeq. Clones were re-identified by TCRdb from the public reads with CATT, and rows with the same DNA were merged. Across this sample there are some 2,900 delta-chain clones, with 1.5% to 2% seen only once. The top ten constitute roughly two fifths of the sample. In this sample, this clone turned up a few times. It has no known antigen specificity. One base separates it from a far larger clone, so it is likely a read error. At the DNA level, this CDR3 is encoded by other sequences in the same sample as well.

The chain links TRDV2 with TRDJ1, with 8 bases in between that match TRDD3. The receptor comes from a human donor. It is not recorded whose cells these are; they may come from a transplant donor. Sequences were obtained from gamma-delta T cells. The CDR3 reads as follows: CACDSLESTGGLYTDKLIF. The DNA reads as follows: TGTGCCTGTGACTCACTGGAAAGTACTGGGGGGTTGTACACCGATAAACTCATCTTT.